This TCR beta chain was observed in a study of blood T cell repertoires in COVID-19. Study-level background: The study drew acute and convalescent COVID-19 samples from the United States, Italy and Spain. Sample material is recorded as cDNA or gDNA derived from T cells, B-cell-depleted T cells, or PBMCs.

CDR3 length equals 13 residues. Between the trimmed V and J ends, which lost 2 bases and 6 bases, there was a span of 11 bases. Germline CDR1 SEHNR, CDR2 FQNEAQ (reference sequence). Method: immunoSEQ multiplex PCR; TCRdb's copy keeps in-frame clones and lacks some. The data show roughly 300,000 clones, with over 75% seen just once and about an eighth held by the top ten. The genes are TRBV7-9 and TRBJ2-7; D is unresolved. The sample consisted of peripheral blood. This receptor was obtained from a human donor in a cohort sampled during active COVID-19. CDR3 in DNA: TGTGCCAGCAGCTTACCCCCCCACAGCGAGCAGTACTTC. Translation gives CASSLPPHSEQYF.